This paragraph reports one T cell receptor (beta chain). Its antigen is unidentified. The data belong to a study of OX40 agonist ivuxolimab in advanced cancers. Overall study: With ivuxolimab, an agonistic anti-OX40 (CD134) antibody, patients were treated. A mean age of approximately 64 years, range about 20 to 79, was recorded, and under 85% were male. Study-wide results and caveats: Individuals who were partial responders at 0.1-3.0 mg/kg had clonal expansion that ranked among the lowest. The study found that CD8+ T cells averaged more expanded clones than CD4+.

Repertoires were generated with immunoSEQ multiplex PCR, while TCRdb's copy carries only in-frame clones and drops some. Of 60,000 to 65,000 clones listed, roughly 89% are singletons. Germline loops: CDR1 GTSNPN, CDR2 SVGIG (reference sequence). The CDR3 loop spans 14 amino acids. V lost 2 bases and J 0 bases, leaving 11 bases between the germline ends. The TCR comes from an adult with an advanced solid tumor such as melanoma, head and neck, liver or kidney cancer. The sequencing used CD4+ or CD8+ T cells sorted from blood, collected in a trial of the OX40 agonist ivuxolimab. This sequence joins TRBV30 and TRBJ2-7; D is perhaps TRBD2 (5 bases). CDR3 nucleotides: TGTGCCTGGAGTTATGGGAGCGGCTCCTACGAGCAGTACTTC. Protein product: CAWSYGSGSYEQYF.